This TCR beta chain was recovered during a study of post-analysis software for immune sequencing data. Unique molecular identifiers featured in each of the TCR beta cDNA libraries. TCRdb reprocessed the PCR reads with MiXCR, giving one entry per CDR3 protein. The sample yields roughly 670,000 distinct CDR3 sequences, 55% to 60% seen once. Study-level results: With TRBV5-6, TRBV5-1 and TRBV20-1 included, about five TRBV segments were more frequent in patients than in controls.

The CDR3 contains 15 residues. The V and J ends lost 0 bases and 5 bases, in that order; junction bases with no gene match: 7. The germline gives CDR1 DFQATT, CDR2 SNEGSKA (reference sequence). Remarks on this clonotype: Its antigen is not known.

The chain has TRBV20-1 and TRBJ2-5; the match to TRBD2 covers 9 bases. This clonotype originated in a girl between 2 and 10 years old with multiple sclerosis. Specimen: blood. CDR3 sequence reads: CSAREAGGPRETQYF. DNA of the CDR3: TGCAGTGCTAGAGAAGCGGGGGGCCCGCGGGAGACCCAGTACTTC.